This entry concerns a single T cell receptor (beta chain). Antigen specificity is unknown. V dropped 3 bases and J dropped 4 bases, with 10 bases sitting between them. The length of the CDR3 is 14 residues. In germline, CDR1 is MNHNS, CDR2 SASEGT. The data belong to a study of cytomegalovirus exposure and HLA in healthy donors. Findings and limits, study-wide: Immune exposure data for these donors was limited to CMV serostatus.

In nominal health when sampled, donors likely had unrecorded immune exposures nonetheless. The PCR contained 60 Vbeta and 13 Jbeta primers. Here immunoSEQ multiplex PCR was the method, and the copy in TCRdb shows in-frame clones only, minus some. The sample consists of tens of thousands of clones, around 79% of them appearing once. This chain connects TRBV6-1 to TRBJ1-5; D is perhaps TRBD1 (6 bases). Sequenced sample: PBMCs. The sequence was collected from a man in his forties in good health and CMV-seronegative. For the CDR3, the DNA is TGTGCCAGCAGTGAGGGCAGGGGTAATCAGCCCCAGCATTTT. This codes for CASSEGRGNQPQHF.